The 17 T cell receptor beta chains presented below share a single source sample, sequenced in a study of OX40 agonist ivuxolimab in advanced cancers. Measured with immunoSEQ multiplex PCR; TCRdb has only the in-frame clones, and not every one. The table lists almost 70,000 clones, 65% to 80% of them singletons. The sample consisted of CD4+ or CD8+ T cells sorted from blood, taken in a trial of the OX40 agonist ivuxolimab. These receptors were collected from an adult with an advanced solid tumor such as melanoma, head and neck, liver or kidney cancer.

This chain uses TRBV1 with TRBJ2-4; the D call TRBD2 from the table was never checked on the DNA. TRBV1 is classified as a pseudogene. This CDR3 spans 18 amino acids. CDR3 residues: CTSSQDRSDKLAKNIQYF. In DNA form, the CDR3 reads TGCACCAGCAGCCAAGATCGTAGCGACAAACTAGCCAAAAACATTCAGTACTTC.

This clone was detected only once. The chain recombines TRBV7-9 with TRBJ1-1; tentative D call: TRBD1 (5 bases). Germline CDR1 reads SEHNR; CDR2 reads FQNEAQ (reference sequence). The CDR3 runs to 15 residues. With 0 bases removed from V and 2 bases from J, the gap between germline ends came to 10 bases. The chain's CDR3 is CASSLASWGNTEAFF. The CDR3 DNA is TGTGCCAGCAGCTTAGCGTCGTGGGGCAACACTGAAGCTTTCTTT.

There are a few counts of this clone. V usage is TRBV5-1 and J usage is TRBJ2-5, with D uncertain. The CDR3 sequence is 14 residues long. Germline V CDR1 and CDR2: SGHRS, YFSETQ. Trimming shortened V by 4 bases and J by 2 bases, and 12 bases separated the two germline ends. The CDR3 spells CASSLQGAQETQYF. DNA for the CDR3: TGCGCCAGCAGCCTCCAAGGAGCTCAAGAGACCCAGTACTTC.

The chain recombines TRBV28 with TRBJ1-4, with 7 bases identical to TRBD1. This CDR3 comprises 17 residues. Germline-derived CDR1 and CDR2 are MDHEN and SYDVKM. V lost 6 bases and J lost 7; bases outside the gene matches: 17. Here the CDR3 DNA reads TGTGCCAGCAGCGGGGACAGCACCGTGCTCCGGGGTGAAAAACTGTTTTTT. Translating gives CASSGDSTVLRGEKLFF. Complete variable domain (other parts from reference TRBV28 and TRBJ1-4): DVKVTQSSRYLVKRTGEKVFLECVQDMDHENMFWYRQDPGLGLRLIYFSYDVKMKEKGDIPEGYSVSREKKERFSLILESASTNQTSMYLCASSGDSTVLRGEKLFFGSGTQLSVL.

This chain connects TRBV10-3 to TRBJ1-1; 9 nucleotides line up with TRBD1. Trimming at V came to 6 bases and at J to 0 bases, leaving 5 bases not matched to a gene. CDR3 size: 15 residues. Germline-derived CDR1 and CDR2 are ENHRY and SYGVKD. CDR3 in DNA: TGTGCCATCAGGGGGACAGGGTTCGTGAACACTGAAGCTTTCTTT. Translation: CAIRGTGFVNTEAFF.

The chain is built from TRBV28 and TRBJ2-1, with D perhaps TRBD1 or TRBD2 (5 bases each). The V and J ends lost 6 bases and 1 base respectively, with 7 bases between them. Germline V gives CDR1 MDHEN, CDR2 SYDVKM. The length of the CDR3 is 13 residues. The CDR3 here is CASRGVSYNEQFF. In DNA, the CDR3 is TGTGCCAGCAGGGGGGTGTCCTACAATGAGCAGTTCTTC. The full variable domain, rest sourced from reference TRBV28 and TRBJ2-1, is DVKVTQSSRYLVKRTGEKVFLECVQDMDHENMFWYRQDPGLGLRLIYFSYDVKMKEKGDIPEGYSVSREKKERFSLILESASTNQTSMYLCASRGVSYNEQFFGPGTRLTVL.

The CDR3 is CASSRDEKLFF. The DNA for the CDR3 is TGTGCCAGCAGCCGAGATGAAAAACTGTTTTTT. This rearrangement joins TRBV6-6 to TRBJ1-4, with D uncertain. The CDR3 totals 11 residues. From germline, CDR1 is MNHNY and CDR2 SVGAGI (reference sequence). The ends were cut back, 6 bases at V and 6 bases at J, with 5 bases in the middle.

This clone was counted a single time. J is TRBJ2-2 and V is TRBV10-3; D not certain. Trimming took 8 bases from V and 2 from J, leaving 6 bases between them. Germline assignment: CDR1 ENHRY and CDR2 SYGVKD. The CDR3 runs to 12 residues. The CDR3 reads CAIGGNTGELFF. CDR3 DNA: TGTGCCATCGGCGGAAACACCGGGGAGCTGTTTTTT.

The chain links TRBV5-5 to TRBJ2-3, with D perhaps matching TRBD1 or TRBD2 (6 bases each). Germline V CDR1 and CDR2: SGHKS, YYEKEE (reference sequence). The CDR3 consists of 14 residues. Trimming removed 4 bases at V and 1 base at J, with 10 bases between. CDR3 in DNA: TGTGCCAGCAGCGCGGGACACCGCACAGATACGCAGTATTTT. Translating gives CASSAGHRTDTQYF.

V usage is TRBV5-4 and J usage is TRBJ1-2; D gene unclear. Germline V gene sequence: CDR1 SGHNT, CDR2 YYREEE (reference sequence). The CDR3 is 12 residues long. Trimming stripped 4 bases from V and 8 bases from J, with 12 bases between. CDR3 region: CASSPDYLGYTF. The DNA for the CDR3 is TGTGCCAGCAGCCCAGATTATCTAGGCTACACCTTC.

This sequence joins TRBV19 and TRBJ1-2; 7 positions agree with TRBD1. The CDR3 extends over 18 amino acids. V gave up 5 bases and J gave up 4 bases; unmatched junction bases: 19. In germline, CDR1 is LNHDA, CDR2 SQIVND (reference sequence). The CDR3, as DNA: TGTGCCAGTAGTGAACACCGGGACAGAAAAGGGACACGCTATGGCTACACCTTC. Translated: CASSEHRDRKGTRYGYTF.

The V and J genes are TRBV6-1 and TRBJ2-5; no definite D call. Germline lookup yields CDR1 MNHNS and CDR2 SASEGT. This CDR3 spans 12 amino acids. The germline V and J ends were trimmed by 6 bases and 6 bases, with 11 bases remaining between them. Written as DNA, the CDR3 is TGTGCCAGCAGCCTAGGAGAGAAGACCCAGTACTTC. It is translated as CASSLGEKTQYF.

V gene TRBV28 combines with J gene TRBJ1-5; D may be TRBD1 (6 bases). The CDR3 sequence is 15 residues long. Germline V gene data show CDR1 as MDHEN and CDR2 as SYDVKM. The V end was cut by 7 bases, the J end by 0 bases, with 13 bases between. The CDR3 reads CASILAGASNQPQHF. The CDR3 bases are TGTGCCAGCATCCTAGCAGGGGCTAGCAATCAGCCCCAGCATTTT.

CDR3: CASSFRANYGYTF. CDR3 bases: TGTGCCAGCAGTTTCAGAGCTAACTATGGCTACACCTTC. J is TRBJ1-2 and V is TRBV28; D call uncertain. Trimming took off 3 bases at V and 0 bases at J, with 5 bases between the two ends. Per the germline V gene, CDR1 is MDHEN and CDR2 is SYDVKM. The CDR3 extends over 13 amino acids.

Only one count was recorded for this clone. The CDR3 spells CASSRRDRGITDTQYF. The CDR3 region has the DNA TGCGCCAGCAGCCGGCGGGACAGGGGAATCACAGATACGCAGTATTTT. The genes are TRBV5-1 and TRBJ2-3; 10 nucleotides agree with TRBD1. The CDR3 length is 16 residues. The junction had 7 bases not matched to a gene; V was cut back by 4 bases and J by 2 bases. The germline CDR1 and CDR2 sequences are SGHRS and YFSETQ.

V gene TRBV5-4 combines with J gene TRBJ2-3; TRBD2 might be the D (7 bases). Trimming stripped 4 bases from V and 2 bases from J, with 17 bases between. Germline V lookup: CDR1 SGHNT, CDR2 YYREEE (reference sequence). The length of the CDR3 is 16 residues. CDR3 amino acids: CASSKPPGGPTDTQYF. CDR3 DNA: TGTGCCAGCAGCAAACCTCCGGGGGGCCCCACAGATACGCAGTATTTT.

The chain combines TRBV6-1 with TRBJ2-2; 11 bases agree with TRBD2. The length of the CDR3 is 16 residues. Losses at the gene ends were 4 bases for V and 4 bases for J; bases not matched to a gene: 5. Germline CDR1 MNHNS, CDR2 SASEGT. The CDR3: CASSASGGRITGELFF. The CDR3 DNA is TGTGCCAGCAGTGCTAGCGGGGGGAGGATCACCGGGGAGCTGTTTTTT.